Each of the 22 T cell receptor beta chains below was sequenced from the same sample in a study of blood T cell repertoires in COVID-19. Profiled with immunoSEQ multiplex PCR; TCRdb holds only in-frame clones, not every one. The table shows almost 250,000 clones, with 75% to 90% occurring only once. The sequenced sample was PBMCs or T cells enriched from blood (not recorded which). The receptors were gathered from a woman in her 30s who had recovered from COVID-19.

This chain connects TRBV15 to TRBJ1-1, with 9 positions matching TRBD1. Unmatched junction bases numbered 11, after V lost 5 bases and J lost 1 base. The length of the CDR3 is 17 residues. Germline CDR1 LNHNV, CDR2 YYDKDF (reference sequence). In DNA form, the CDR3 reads TGTGCCACCAGCCCCGCAGGGACAGGGATCCGGAACACTGAAGCTTTCTTT. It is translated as CATSPAGTGIRNTEAFF.

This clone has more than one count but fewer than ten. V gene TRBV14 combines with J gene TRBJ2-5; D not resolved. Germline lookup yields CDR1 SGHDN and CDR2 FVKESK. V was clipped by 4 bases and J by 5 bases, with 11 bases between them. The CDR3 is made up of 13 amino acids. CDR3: CASSREPRETQYF. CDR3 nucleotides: TGTGCCAGCAGCCGCGAACCCCGGGAGACCCAGTACTTC.

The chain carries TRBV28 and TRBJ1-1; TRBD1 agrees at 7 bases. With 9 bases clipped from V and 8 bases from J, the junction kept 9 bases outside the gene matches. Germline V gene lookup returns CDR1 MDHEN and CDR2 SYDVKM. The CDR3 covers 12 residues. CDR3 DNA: TGTGCCAGTATCGACAGGGTCAGCGAAGCTTTCTTT. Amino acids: CASIDRVSEAFF.

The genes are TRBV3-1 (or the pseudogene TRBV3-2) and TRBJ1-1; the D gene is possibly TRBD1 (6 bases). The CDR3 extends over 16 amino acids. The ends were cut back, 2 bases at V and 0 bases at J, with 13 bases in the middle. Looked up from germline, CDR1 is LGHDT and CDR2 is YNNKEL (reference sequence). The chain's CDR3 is CASSQNRDGLNTEAFF. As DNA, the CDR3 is TGTGCCAGCAGCCAAAACAGGGACGGGTTGAACACTGAAGCTTTCTTT.

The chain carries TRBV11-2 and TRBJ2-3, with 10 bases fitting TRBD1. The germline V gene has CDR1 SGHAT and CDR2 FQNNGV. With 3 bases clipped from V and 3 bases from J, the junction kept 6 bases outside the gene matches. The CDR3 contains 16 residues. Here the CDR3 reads CASSLGSDRGTDTQYF. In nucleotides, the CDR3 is TGTGCCAGCAGCTTGGGGTCGGACAGGGGGACAGATACGCAGTATTTT.

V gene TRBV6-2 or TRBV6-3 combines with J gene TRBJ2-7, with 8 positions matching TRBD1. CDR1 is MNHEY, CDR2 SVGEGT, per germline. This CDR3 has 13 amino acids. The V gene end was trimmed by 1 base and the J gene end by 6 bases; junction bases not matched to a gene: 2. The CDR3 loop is CASSYWTGTEQYF. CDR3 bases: TGTGCCAGCAGTTACTGGACAGGGACCGAGCAGTACTTC.

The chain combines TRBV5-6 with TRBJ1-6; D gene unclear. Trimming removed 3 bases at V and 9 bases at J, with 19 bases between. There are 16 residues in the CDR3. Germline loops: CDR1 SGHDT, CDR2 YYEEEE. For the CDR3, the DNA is TGTGCCAGCAGCTCGCATACAGAGTCCGACCTTTCACCCCTCCACTTT. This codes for CASSSHTESDLSPLHF.

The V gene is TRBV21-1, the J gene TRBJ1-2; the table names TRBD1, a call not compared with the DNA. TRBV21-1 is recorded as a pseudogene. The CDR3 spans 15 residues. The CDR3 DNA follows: TGTGCCAGCAGCAACCAGGGCTTAGCTAACTATGGCTACACCTTC. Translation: CASSNQGLANYGYTF.

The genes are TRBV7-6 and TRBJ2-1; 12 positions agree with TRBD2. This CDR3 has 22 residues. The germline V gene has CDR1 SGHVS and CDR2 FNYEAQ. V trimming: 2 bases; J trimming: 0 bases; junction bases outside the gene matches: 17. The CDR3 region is CASSLRGDLGTSGPLSYNEQFF. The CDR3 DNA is TGTGCCAGCAGCTTACGAGGGGACCTGGGGACTAGCGGGCCTCTCTCCTACAATGAGCAGTTCTTC.

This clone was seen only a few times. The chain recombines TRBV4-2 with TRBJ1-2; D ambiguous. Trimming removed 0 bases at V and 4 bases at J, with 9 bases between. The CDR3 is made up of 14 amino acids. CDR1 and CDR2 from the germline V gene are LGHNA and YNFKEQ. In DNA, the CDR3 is TGTGCCAGCAGCCAAGATTTAGACTTCTATGGCTACACCTTC. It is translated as CASSQDLDFYGYTF.

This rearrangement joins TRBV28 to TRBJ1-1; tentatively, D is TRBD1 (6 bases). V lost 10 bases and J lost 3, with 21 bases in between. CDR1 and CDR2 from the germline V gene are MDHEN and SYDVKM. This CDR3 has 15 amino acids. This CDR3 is CATVPALGGHTEAFF. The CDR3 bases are TGTGCCACCGTACCGGCCCTCGGGGGGCACACTGAAGCTTTCTTT.

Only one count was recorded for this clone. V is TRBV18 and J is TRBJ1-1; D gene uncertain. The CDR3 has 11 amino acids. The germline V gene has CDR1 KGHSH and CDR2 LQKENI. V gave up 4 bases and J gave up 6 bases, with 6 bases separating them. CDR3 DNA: TGTGCCAGCTCACTAGACTCTGAAGCTTTCTTT. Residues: CASSLDSEAFF.

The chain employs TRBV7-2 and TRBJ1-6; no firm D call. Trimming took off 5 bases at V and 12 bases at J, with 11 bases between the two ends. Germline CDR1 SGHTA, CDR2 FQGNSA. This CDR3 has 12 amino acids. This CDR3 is CASSPVNKPLHF. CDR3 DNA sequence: TGTGCCAGCAGCCCCGTTAACAAACCCCTCCACTTT. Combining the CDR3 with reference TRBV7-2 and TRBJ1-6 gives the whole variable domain GAGVSQSPSNKVTEKGKDVELRCDPISGHTALYWYRQSLGQGLEFLIYFQGNSAPDKSGLPSDRFSAERTGGSVSTLTIQRTQQEDSAVYLCASSPVNKPLHFGNGTRLTVT.

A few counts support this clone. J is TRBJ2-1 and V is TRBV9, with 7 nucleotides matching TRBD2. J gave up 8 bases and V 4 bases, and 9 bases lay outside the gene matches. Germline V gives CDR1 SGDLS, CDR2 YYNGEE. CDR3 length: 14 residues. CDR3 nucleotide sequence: TGTGCCAGCAGCCGGAGCGGGACTACTTATGAGCAGTTCTTC. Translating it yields CASSRSGTTYEQFF.

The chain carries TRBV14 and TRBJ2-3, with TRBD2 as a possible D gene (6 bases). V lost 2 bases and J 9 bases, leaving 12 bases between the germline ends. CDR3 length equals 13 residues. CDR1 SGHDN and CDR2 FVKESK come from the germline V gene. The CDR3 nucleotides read TGTGCCAGCAGCCAAAACCCCCGGGAGACGCAGTATTTT. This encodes CASSQNPRETQYF.

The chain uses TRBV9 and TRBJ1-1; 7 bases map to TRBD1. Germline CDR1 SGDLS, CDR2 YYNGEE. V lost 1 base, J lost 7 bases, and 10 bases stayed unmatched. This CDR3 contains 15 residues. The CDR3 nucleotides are TGTGCCAGCAGCGTAACTGGGAAGGCAGGGGGTGAAGCTTTCTTT. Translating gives CASSVTGKAGGEAFF.

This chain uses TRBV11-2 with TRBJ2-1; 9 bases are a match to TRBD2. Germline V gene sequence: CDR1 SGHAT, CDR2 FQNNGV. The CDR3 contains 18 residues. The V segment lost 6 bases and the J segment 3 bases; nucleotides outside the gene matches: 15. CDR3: CASSFLDGLAPVYNEQFF. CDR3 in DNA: TGTGCCAGCAGTTTCCTCGATGGACTAGCGCCTGTCTACAATGAGCAGTTCTTC. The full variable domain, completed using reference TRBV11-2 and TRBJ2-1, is EAGVAQSPRYKIIEKRQSVAFWCNPISGHATLYWYQQILGQGPKLLIQFQNNGVVDDSQLPKDRFSAERLKGVDSTLKIQPAKLEDSAVYLCASSFLDGLAPVYNEQFFGPGTRLTVL.

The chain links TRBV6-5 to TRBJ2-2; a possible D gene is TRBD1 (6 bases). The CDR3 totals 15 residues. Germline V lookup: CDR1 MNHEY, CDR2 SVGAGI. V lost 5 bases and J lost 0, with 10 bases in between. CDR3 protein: CASSMGHPNTGELFF. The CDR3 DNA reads TGTGCCAGCAGTATGGGACACCCGAACACCGGGGAGCTGTTTTTT.

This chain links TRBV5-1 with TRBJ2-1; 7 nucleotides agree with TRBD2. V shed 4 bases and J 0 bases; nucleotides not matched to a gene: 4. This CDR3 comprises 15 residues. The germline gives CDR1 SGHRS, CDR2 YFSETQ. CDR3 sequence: CASSPVAGSYNEQFF. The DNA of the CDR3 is TGCGCCAGCAGCCCCGTAGCGGGCTCCTACAATGAGCAGTTCTTC.

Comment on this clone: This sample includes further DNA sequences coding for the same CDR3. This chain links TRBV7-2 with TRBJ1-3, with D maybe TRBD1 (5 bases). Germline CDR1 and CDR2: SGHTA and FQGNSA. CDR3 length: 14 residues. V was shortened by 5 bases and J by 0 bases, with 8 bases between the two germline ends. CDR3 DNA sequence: TGTGCCAGCAGCCTCGGGGGCTCTGGAAACACCATATATTTT. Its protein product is CASSLGGSGNTIYF.

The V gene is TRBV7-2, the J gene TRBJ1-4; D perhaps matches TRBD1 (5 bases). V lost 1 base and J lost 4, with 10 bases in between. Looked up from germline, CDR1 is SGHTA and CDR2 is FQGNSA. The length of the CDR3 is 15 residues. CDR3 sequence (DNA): TGTGCCAGCAGCTTAGTGGGGCAGGATAATGAAAAACTGTTTTTT. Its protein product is CASSLVGQDNEKLFF.

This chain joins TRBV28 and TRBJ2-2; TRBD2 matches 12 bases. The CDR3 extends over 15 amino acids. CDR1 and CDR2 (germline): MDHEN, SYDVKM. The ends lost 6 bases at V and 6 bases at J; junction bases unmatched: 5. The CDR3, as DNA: TGTGCCAGCAGCCAGCTAGCGGGAGGGCCCGGGGAGCTGTTTTTT. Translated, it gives CASSQLAGGPGELFF.